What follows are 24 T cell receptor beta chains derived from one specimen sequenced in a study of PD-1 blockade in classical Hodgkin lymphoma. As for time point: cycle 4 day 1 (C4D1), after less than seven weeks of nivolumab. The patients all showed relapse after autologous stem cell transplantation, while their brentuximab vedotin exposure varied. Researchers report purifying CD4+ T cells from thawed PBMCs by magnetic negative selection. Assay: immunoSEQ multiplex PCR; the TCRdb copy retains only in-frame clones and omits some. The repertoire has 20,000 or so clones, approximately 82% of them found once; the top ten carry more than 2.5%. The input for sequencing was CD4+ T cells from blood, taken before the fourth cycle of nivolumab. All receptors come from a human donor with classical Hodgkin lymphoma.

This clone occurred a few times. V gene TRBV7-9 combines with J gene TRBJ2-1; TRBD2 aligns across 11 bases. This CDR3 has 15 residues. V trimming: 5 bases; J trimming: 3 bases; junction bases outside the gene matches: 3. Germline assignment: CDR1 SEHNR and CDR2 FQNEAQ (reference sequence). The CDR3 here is CASSPGTSGYNEQFF. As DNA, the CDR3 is TGTGCCAGCAGCCCGGGGACTAGCGGCTACAATGAGCAGTTCTTC.

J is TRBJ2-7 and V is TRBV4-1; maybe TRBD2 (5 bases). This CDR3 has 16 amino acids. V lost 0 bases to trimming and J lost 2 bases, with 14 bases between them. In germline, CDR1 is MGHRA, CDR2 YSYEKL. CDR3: CASSQDWSGAPYEQYF. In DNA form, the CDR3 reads TGCGCCAGCAGCCAAGATTGGAGCGGTGCCCCCTACGAGCAGTACTTC.

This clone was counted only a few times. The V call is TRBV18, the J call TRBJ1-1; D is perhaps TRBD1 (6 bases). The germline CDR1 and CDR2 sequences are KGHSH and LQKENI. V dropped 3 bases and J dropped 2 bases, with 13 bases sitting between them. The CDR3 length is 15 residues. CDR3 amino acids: CASSPGTGFNTEAFF. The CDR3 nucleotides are TGTGCCAGCTCACCGGGCACAGGGTTCAACACTGAAGCTTTCTTT. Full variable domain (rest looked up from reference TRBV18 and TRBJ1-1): NAGVMQNPRHLVRRRGQEARLRCSPMKGHSHVYWYRQLPEEGLKFMVYLQKENIIDESGMPKERFSAEFPKEGPSILRIQQVVRGDSAAYFCASSPGTGFNTEAFFGQGTRLTVV.

CDR3 region: CASRGTSGIYNEQFF. The CDR3 coding sequence is TGCGCCAGCAGGGGGACTAGCGGGATCTACAATGAGCAGTTCTTC. The genes are TRBV10-2 and TRBJ2-1; 13 bases agree with TRBD2. The CDR3 has 15 residues. The junction had 2 bases not matched to a gene; V was cut back by 6 bases and J by 3 bases. The germline V gene encodes CDR1 WSHSY and CDR2 SAAADI.

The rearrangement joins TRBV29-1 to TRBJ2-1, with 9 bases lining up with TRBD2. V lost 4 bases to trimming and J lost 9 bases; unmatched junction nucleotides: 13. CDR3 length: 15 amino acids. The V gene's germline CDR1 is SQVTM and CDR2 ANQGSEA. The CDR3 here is CSVVFGGRAIPEQFF. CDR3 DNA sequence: TGCAGCGTTGTGTTCGGCGGGAGGGCCATCCCTGAGCAGTTCTTC.

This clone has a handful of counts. The CDR3 here is CASRGQPNTEAFF. CDR3 nucleotides: TGTGCCAGCAGGGGACAGCCGAACACTGAAGCTTTCTTT. V is TRBV6-1 and J is TRBJ1-1; 7 bases are shared with TRBD1. The CDR3 totals 13 residues. The germline gives CDR1 MNHNS, CDR2 SASEGT. V gave up 6 bases and J gave up 1 base; unmatched junction bases: 2.

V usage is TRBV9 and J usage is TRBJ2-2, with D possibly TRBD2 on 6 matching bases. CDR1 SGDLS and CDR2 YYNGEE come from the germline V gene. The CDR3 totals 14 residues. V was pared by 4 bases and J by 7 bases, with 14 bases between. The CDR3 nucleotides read TGTGCCAGCAGCCGACTAGTAATAGGCGGGGAGCTGTTTTTT. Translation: CASSRLVIGGELFF.

The CDR3 DNA sequence: TGTGCCAGCAGCGTAGCTCCGGGTAACACTGAAGCTTTCTTT. Its translation: CASSVAPGNTEAFF. The chain is built from TRBV9 and TRBJ1-1; D is unclear. Trimming shortened V by 0 bases and J by 2 bases, and 8 bases separated the two germline ends. In germline, CDR1 is SGDLS, CDR2 YYNGEE. This CDR3 spans 14 amino acids.

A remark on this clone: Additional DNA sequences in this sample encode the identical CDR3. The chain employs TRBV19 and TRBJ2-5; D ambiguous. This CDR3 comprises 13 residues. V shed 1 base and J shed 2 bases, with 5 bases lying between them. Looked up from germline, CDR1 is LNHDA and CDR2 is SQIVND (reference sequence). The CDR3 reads CASSIGPQETQYF. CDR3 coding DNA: TGTGCCAGTAGTATAGGGCCACAAGAGACCCAGTACTTC. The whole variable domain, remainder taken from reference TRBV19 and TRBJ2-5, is DGGITQSPKYLFRKEGQNVTLSCEQNLNHDAMYWYRQDPGQGLRLIYYSQIVNDFQKGDIAEGYSVSREKKESFPLTVTSAQKNPTAFYLCASSIGPQETQYFGPGTRLLVL.

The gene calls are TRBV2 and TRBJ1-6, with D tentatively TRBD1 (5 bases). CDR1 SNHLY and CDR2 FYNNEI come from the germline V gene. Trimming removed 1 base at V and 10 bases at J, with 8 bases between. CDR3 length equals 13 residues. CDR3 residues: CASSEVGRSPLHF. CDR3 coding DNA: TGTGCCAGCAGTGAAGTGGGGCGGTCACCCCTCCACTTT.

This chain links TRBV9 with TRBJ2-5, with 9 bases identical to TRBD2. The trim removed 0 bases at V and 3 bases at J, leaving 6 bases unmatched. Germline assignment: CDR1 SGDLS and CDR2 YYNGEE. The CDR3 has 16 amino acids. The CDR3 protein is CASSVGWTSDEETQYF. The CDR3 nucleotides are TGTGCCAGCAGCGTAGGATGGACTAGCGACGAAGAGACCCAGTACTTC.

CDR3: CASSASWEVQPQHF. CDR3 coding DNA: TGTGCCAGCAGTGCCTCTTGGGAGGTTCAGCCCCAGCATTTT. This chain links TRBV6-1 with TRBJ1-5; D ambiguous. V lost 4 bases to trimming and J lost 6 bases, with 13 bases between them. The V gene's germline CDR1 is MNHNS and CDR2 SASEGT. The CDR3 length is 14 residues.

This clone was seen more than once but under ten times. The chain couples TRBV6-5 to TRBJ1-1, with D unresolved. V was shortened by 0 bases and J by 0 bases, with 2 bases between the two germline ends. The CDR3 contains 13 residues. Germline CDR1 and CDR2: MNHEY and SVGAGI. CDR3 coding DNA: TGTGCCAGCAGTTACTCTGTGAACACTGAAGCTTTCTTT. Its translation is CASSYSVNTEAFF.

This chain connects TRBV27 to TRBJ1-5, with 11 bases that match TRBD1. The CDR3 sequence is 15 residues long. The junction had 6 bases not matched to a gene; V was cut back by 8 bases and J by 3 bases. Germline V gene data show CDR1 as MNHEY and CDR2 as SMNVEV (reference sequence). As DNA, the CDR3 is TGTGCCAGCGGGCGGGACAGGGGGGTCAATCAGCCCCAGCATTTT. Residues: CASGRDRGVNQPQHF.

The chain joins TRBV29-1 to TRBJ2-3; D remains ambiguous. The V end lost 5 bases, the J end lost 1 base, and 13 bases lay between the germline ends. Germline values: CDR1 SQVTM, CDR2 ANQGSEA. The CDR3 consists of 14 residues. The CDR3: CSVQPSRGTDTQYF. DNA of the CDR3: TGCAGCGTTCAGCCGTCCCGTGGCACAGATACGCAGTATTTT.

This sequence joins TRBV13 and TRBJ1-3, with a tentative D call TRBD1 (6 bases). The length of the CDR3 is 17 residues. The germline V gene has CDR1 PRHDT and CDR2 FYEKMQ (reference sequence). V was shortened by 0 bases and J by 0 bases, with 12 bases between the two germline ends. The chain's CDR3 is CASSLGQGYSSGNTIYF. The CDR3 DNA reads TGTGCCAGCAGCTTAGGACAGGGCTATAGCTCTGGAAACACCATATATTTT.

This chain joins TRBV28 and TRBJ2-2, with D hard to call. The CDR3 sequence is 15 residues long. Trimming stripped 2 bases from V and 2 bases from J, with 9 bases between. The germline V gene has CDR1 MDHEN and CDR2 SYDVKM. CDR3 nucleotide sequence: TGTGCCAGCAGTTTAAGGACCTTTAACACCGGGGAGCTGTTTTTT. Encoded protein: CASSLRTFNTGELFF. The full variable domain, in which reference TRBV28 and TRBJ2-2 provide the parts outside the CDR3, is DVKVTQSSRYLVKRTGEKVFLECVQDMDHENMFWYRQDPGLGLRLIYFSYDVKMKEKGDIPEGYSVSREKKERFSLILESASTNQTSMYLCASSLRTFNTGELFFGEGSRLTVL.

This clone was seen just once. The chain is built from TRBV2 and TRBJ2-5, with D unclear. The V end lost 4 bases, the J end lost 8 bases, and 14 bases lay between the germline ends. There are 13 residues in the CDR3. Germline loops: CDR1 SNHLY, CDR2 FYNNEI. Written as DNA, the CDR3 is TGTGCCAGCAGTGGTGGCAACCCGTTAACCCAGTACTTC. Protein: CASSGGNPLTQYF.

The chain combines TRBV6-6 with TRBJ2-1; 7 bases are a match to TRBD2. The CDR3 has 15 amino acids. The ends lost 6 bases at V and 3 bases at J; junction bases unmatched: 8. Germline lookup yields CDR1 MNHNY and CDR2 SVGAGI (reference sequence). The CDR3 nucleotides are TGTGCCAGCAGGGGCCGGGAGCGGGACTACAATGAGCAGTTCTTC. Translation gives CASRGRERDYNEQFF.

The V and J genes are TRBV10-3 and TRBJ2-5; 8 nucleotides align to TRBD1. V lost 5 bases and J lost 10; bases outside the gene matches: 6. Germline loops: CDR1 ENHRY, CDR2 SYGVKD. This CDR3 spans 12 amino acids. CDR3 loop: CAISRTGYDQYF. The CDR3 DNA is TGTGCCATCAGTAGGACAGGGTATGACCAGTACTTC.

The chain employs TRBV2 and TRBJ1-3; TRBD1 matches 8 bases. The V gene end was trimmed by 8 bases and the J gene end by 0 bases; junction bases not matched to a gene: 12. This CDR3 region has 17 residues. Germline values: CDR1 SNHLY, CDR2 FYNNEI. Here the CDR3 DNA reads TGTGCCAGCCTACAGTGGGACAGGCCACGCTCTGGAAACACCATATATTTT. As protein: CASLQWDRPRSGNTIYF.

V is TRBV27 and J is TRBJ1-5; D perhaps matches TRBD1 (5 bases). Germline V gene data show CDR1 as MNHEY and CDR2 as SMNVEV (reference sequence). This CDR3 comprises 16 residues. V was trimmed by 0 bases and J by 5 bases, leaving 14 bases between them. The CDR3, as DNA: TGTGCCAGCAGTTTATCTTTTTTGGGACCCGATCAGCCCCAGCATTTT. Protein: CASSLSFLGPDQPQHF.

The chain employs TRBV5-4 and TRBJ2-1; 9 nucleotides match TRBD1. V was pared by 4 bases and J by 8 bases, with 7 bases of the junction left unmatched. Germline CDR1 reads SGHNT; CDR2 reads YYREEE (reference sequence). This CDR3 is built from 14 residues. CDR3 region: CASSPGTGRDEQFF. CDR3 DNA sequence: TGTGCCAGCAGCCCAGGGACAGGGAGAGATGAGCAGTTCTTC.

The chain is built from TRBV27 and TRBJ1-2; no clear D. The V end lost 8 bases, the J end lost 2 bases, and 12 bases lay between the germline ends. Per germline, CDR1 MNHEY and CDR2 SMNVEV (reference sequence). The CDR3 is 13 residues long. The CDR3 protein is CASGLGWNYGYTF. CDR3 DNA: TGTGCCAGCGGGCTGGGGTGGAACTATGGCTACACCTTC.